These 32 T cell receptor beta chains came from one sample sequenced in a study of blood T cell repertoires in COVID-19 (dated by TCRdb to the early 2020s). Libraries were made using the immunoSEQ multiplex PCR assay. The clones in this table, taken by TCRdb from immuneACCESS, are in-frame only. Not every clone is retained; where verified, under half of the shortfall comes from an unresolved V gene, and the cause of the rest is unknown. The sample records roughly 25,000 clones, almost 90% of which are singletons. Clones ranked in the top ten supply 7.5% to 9% of the sample. Input material: peripheral blood. Receptors were obtained from a human donor in a cohort sampled during active COVID-19.

The rearrangement joins TRBV2 to TRBJ2-1; a weak D match, TRBD2 (5 bases). Germline assignment: CDR1 SNHLY and CDR2 FYNNEI. The CDR3 has 14 amino acids. V lost 8 bases, J lost 6 bases, and 17 bases lay in between. CDR3 in amino acids: CASPRGRGSNEQFF. CDR3 nucleotides: TGTGCCAGCCCCCGGGGTCGGGGTTCCAATGAGCAGTTCTTC. The whole variable domain, remainder taken from reference TRBV2 and TRBJ2-1, is EPEVTQTPSHQVTQMGQEVILRCVPISNHLYFYWYRQILGQKVEFLVSFYNNEISEKSEIFDDQFSVERPDGSNFTLKIRSTKLEDSAMYFCASPRGRGSNEQFFGPGTRLTVL.

The chain carries TRBV7-2 and TRBJ2-7; 7 positions agree with TRBD2. V was clipped by 1 base and J by 4 bases; unmatched bases: 7. Germline CDR1 and CDR2: SGHTA and FQGNSA. The CDR3 sequence is 15 residues long. The CDR3 nucleotides are TGTGCCAGCAGCTTAGGCCCTAGCGGACAATACGAGCAGTACTTC. Amino acids: CASSLGPSGQYEQYF.

This clone was recorded once. The V call is TRBV6-5, the J call TRBJ1-5; 7 bases are shared with TRBD1. The CDR3 has 14 amino acids. Germline CDR1 reads MNHEY; CDR2 reads SVGAGI. The V and J ends lost 6 bases and 5 bases, in that order; junction bases with no gene match: 7. CDR3: CASRRQGRDQPQHF. In DNA form, the CDR3 reads TGTGCCAGCAGGAGACAGGGTAGAGATCAGCCCCAGCATTTT.

CDR3 DNA sequence: TGTGCCACCAGCAGGGACAGGAACTATGGCTACACCTTC. Amino acid sequence: CATSRDRNYGYTF. The chain combines TRBV15 with TRBJ1-2; 7 nucleotides agree with TRBD1. Germline V gives CDR1 LNHNV, CDR2 YYDKDF (reference sequence). The ends lost 3 bases at V and 2 bases at J; junction bases unmatched: 0. This CDR3 is built from 13 residues.

Concerning this clone: Other DNA sequences in the same sample also yield this CDR3. The chain combines TRBV24-1 with TRBJ1-1, with D tentatively TRBD1 (6 bases). The CDR3 extends over 13 amino acids. V was pared by 10 bases and J by 1 base, with 12 bases between. The germline V gene encodes CDR1 KGHDR and CDR2 SFDVKD. The CDR3 region is CATRGRGNTEAFF. The DNA of the CDR3 is TGTGCCACTCGGGGCAGGGGGAACACTGAAGCTTTCTTT.

This chain uses TRBV19 with TRBJ2-7; 7 bases map to TRBD2. The junction had 6 bases not matched to a gene; V was cut back by 3 bases and J by 7 bases. There are 13 residues in the CDR3. Germline V gene lookup returns CDR1 LNHDA and CDR2 SQIVND (reference sequence). The CDR3 DNA sequence: TGTGCCAGTAGTATGCTAGCCGGGGGGGAGCAGTACTTC. Translated: CASSMLAGGEQYF.

The V and J genes are TRBV6-1 and TRBJ1-5, with D unclear. The CDR3 is made up of 15 amino acids. Trimming removed 1 base from V and 2 bases from J, with 9 bases in between. The germline V gene encodes CDR1 MNHNS and CDR2 SASEGT. The CDR3 spells CASSEGSSRNQPQHF. In DNA, the CDR3 is TGTGCCAGCAGTGAAGGGAGCTCTCGCAATCAGCCCCAGCATTTT.

The V call is TRBV21-1, the J call TRBJ1-4; TRBD1, the table's D call, lacks a check against the DNA. TRBV21-1 is termed a pseudogene. The CDR3 is 16 residues long. The CDR3 DNA sequence: TGTGCCAGCAGCAACCTACAGGATCTTGTCGCGAGAAAACTGTTTTTT. It translates to CASSNLQDLVARKLFF.

The V and J genes are TRBV19 and TRBJ1-5, with 10 bases lining up with TRBD1. V dropped 4 bases and J dropped 0; count of bases not matched to a gene: 3. The CDR3 extends over 16 amino acids. CDR1 is LNHDA, CDR2 SQIVND, per germline (reference sequence). CDR3: CASSRWDRGSNQPQHF. The DNA of the CDR3 is TGTGCCAGTAGTAGATGGGACAGGGGTAGCAATCAGCCCCAGCATTTT.

The chain is built from TRBV12-3 or TRBV12-4 and TRBJ2-1, with D perhaps matching TRBD1 (5 bases). Trimming stripped 2 bases from V and 9 bases from J, with 11 bases between. The CDR3 runs 13 residues. CDR3 sequence reads: CASSLPRAIEQFF. The CDR3 coding sequence is TGTGCCAGCAGTTTACCCAGGGCTATTGAGCAGTTCTTC.

The gene calls are TRBV7-9 and TRBJ2-3; TRBD2 agrees at 13 bases. J lost 4 bases, V lost 8 bases, and 3 bases had no gene match. The CDR3 runs 14 residues. CDR1 and CDR2 (germline): SEHNR, FQNEAQ (reference sequence). The CDR3, as DNA: TGTGCCAGCGTTACTAGCGGGAGGGCAGATACGCAGTATTTT. Amino acids: CASVTSGRADTQYF.

The chain carries TRBV12-5 and TRBJ2-5; 7 bases map to TRBD2. This CDR3 comprises 12 residues. Germline CDR1 LGHNT, CDR2 FRNRAP. V lost 11 bases, J lost 5 bases, and 8 bases stayed unmatched. The CDR3 DNA reads as TGTGCTGCTTCGAAGGGAGGGGAGACCCAGTACTTC. This gives the protein CAASKGGETQYF.

The V gene is TRBV2, the J gene TRBJ1-1, with 10 nucleotides matching TRBD1. Trimming removed 7 bases from V and 6 bases from J; junction bases left unmatched: 5. CDR3 size: 13 residues. Germline lookup yields CDR1 SNHLY and CDR2 FYNNEI. CDR3 protein: CASKDRGSSEAFF. The CDR3 DNA reads TGTGCCAGCAAGGACAGGGGGAGTTCTGAAGCTTTCTTT. The full variable domain, in which reference TRBV2 and TRBJ1-1 provide the parts outside the CDR3, is EPEVTQTPSHQVTQMGQEVILRCVPISNHLYFYWYRQILGQKVEFLVSFYNNEISEKSEIFDDQFSVERPDGSNFTLKIRSTKLEDSAMYFCASKDRGSSEAFFGQGTRLTVV.

The chain couples TRBV27 to TRBJ1-1; tentative D call: TRBD1 (6 bases). This CDR3 contains 13 residues. The V end lost 8 bases, the J end lost 6 bases, and 16 bases lay between the germline ends. CDR1 and CDR2 (germline): MNHEY, SMNVEV (reference sequence). The CDR3 DNA is TGTGCCAGCGCACAGGGTTTCATAGCTGAAGCTTTCTTT. This encodes CASAQGFIAEAFF.

The genes are TRBV28 and TRBJ1-2; TRBD1 matches at 10 bases. The V and J ends lost 6 bases and 0 bases, in that order; junction bases with no gene match: 10. This CDR3 is 17 amino acids long. Germline assignment: CDR1 MDHEN and CDR2 SYDVKM. The CDR3 DNA sequence: TGTGCCAGCAGCCGGGACAGGGGCCAGCGGGCTAACTATGGCTACACCTTC. Translated: CASSRDRGQRANYGYTF.

The chain couples TRBV5-1 to TRBJ2-5, with 7 bases identical to TRBD1. The CDR3 is 14 residues long. CDR1 and CDR2 (germline): SGHRS, YFSETQ. Trimming cost V 4 bases and J 4 bases; bases outside gene matches: 7. DNA for the CDR3: TGCGCCAGCAGCCAGGGGGTCTCTGGAGAGACCCAGTACTTC. It translates to CASSQGVSGETQYF. Variable domain in full (rest from reference TRBV5-1 and TRBJ2-5): KAGVTQTPRYLIKTRGQQVTLSCSPISGHRSVSWYQQTPGQGLQFLFEYFSETQRNKGNFPGRFSGRQFSNSRSEMNVSTLELGDSALYLCASSQGVSGETQYFGPGTRLLVL.

CDR3 in amino acids: CASSMVAESYNEQFF. DNA of the CDR3: TGTGCCAGCAGCATGGTAGCGGAGTCCTACAATGAGCAGTTCTTC. This chain links TRBV5-5 with TRBJ2-1; a possible D gene is TRBD2 (6 bases). This CDR3 is 15 amino acids long. The V gene's germline CDR1 is SGHKS and CDR2 YYEKEE (reference sequence). V gave up 4 bases and J gave up 1 base, with 12 bases separating them. Supplemented by reference TRBV5-5 and TRBJ2-1, the full variable domain reads DAGVTQSPTHLIKTRGQQVTLRCSPISGHKSVSWYQQVLGQGPQFIFQYYEKEERGRGNFPDRFSARQFPNYSSELNVNALLLGDSALYLCASSMVAESYNEQFFGPGTRLTVL.

The rearrangement links TRBV28 to TRBJ2-1, with 7 bases that match TRBD1. Germline values: CDR1 MDHEN, CDR2 SYDVKM. Trimming cost V 7 bases and J 6 bases; bases outside gene matches: 6. There are 13 residues in the CDR3. The CDR3 coding sequence is TGTGCCAGCACCCTGACAGGGCCCAATGAGCAGTTCTTC. This sequence encodes CASTLTGPNEQFF.

Remarks on this clone: Compared with germline, one end of the junction differs, possibly owing to a read error. The V call is TRBV28, the J call TRBJ1-4; no firm D call. CDR1 MDHEN and CDR2 SYDVKM come from the germline V gene. The CDR3 is 15 residues long. The CDR3 sequence is CASSLWAGTYEKLFF. The CDR3 DNA follows: TGTGCCAGCAGTTTATGGGCAGGAACTTATGAAAAACTGTTTTTT.

This chain connects TRBV9 to TRBJ1-2, with D tentatively TRBD1 (5 bases). Germline CDR1 and CDR2: SGDLS and YYNGEE. V lost 1 base to trimming and J lost 7 bases, with 11 bases between them. The CDR3 is 13 amino acids. CDR3 amino acids: CASSVKQGGGYTF. CDR3 sequence (DNA): TGTGCCAGCAGCGTAAAGCAGGGTGGTGGCTACACCTTC.

The rearrangement links TRBV19 to TRBJ1-2; TRBD1 aligns across 9 bases. Per the germline V gene, CDR1 is LNHDA and CDR2 is SQIVND (reference sequence). The CDR3 covers 13 residues. Trimming took 10 bases from V and 4 from J; bases not matched to a gene: 7. CDR3 amino acids: CATLDRGGYGYTF. The DNA for the CDR3 is TGTGCCACCCTGGACAGGGGTGGCTATGGCTACACCTTC.

The chain recombines TRBV19 with TRBJ2-3; 8 nucleotides match TRBD2. Germline assignment: CDR1 LNHDA and CDR2 SQIVND (reference sequence). V lost 3 bases to trimming and J lost 4 bases; unmatched junction nucleotides: 9. CDR3 length equals 16 residues. As DNA, the CDR3 is TGTGCCAGTAGTATGATAAGCGGGAGTGTTGCAGATACGCAGTATTTT. Amino acid sequence: CASSMISGSVADTQYF.

V gene TRBV24-1 combines with J gene TRBJ2-1; the D gene is possibly TRBD1 (5 bases). Trimming cost V 4 bases and J 8 bases, with 14 bases left between them. The CDR3 extends over 14 amino acids. Germline V gives CDR1 KGHDR, CDR2 SFDVKD. In nucleotides, the CDR3 is TGTGCCACCAGTGAAACCTCAACAGGACATGAGCAGTTCTTC. Protein product: CATSETSTGHEQFF.

CDR3 sequence (DNA): TGTGCCAGCAGCCCGGGGACTGGACCAGGGGAGACCCAGTACTTC. As protein: CASSPGTGPGETQYF. The chain recombines TRBV6-2 or TRBV6-3 with TRBJ2-5; tentative D call: TRBD2 (6 bases). Deletions cut 6 bases from V and 5 bases from J, with 19 bases between. Germline V gives CDR1 MNHEY, CDR2 SVGEGT. CDR3 length: 15 amino acids.

The J gene is TRBJ2-2, the V gene TRBV2, with 9 bases matching TRBD2. The V gene end was trimmed by 4 bases and the J gene end by 3 bases; junction bases not matched to a gene: 3. The CDR3 sequence is 15 residues long. CDR1 and CDR2 from the germline V gene are SNHLY and FYNNEI. The CDR3 loop reads CASSVLAGYTGELFF. The CDR3 nucleotides read TGTGCCAGCAGTGTCCTAGCGGGATACACCGGGGAGCTGTTTTTT.

V and J are TRBV6-1 and TRBJ1-5; D ambiguous. The CDR3 length is 15 residues. V lost 1 base, J lost 7 bases, and 14 bases lay in between. Germline lookup yields CDR1 MNHNS and CDR2 SASEGT. The CDR3 region is CASSEGGGLRQPQHF. The CDR3 DNA reads as TGTGCCAGCAGTGAAGGCGGCGGTTTACGACAGCCCCAGCATTTT.

V and J are TRBV5-6 and TRBJ1-5; D uncertain. CDR1 and CDR2 from the germline V gene are SGHDT and YYEEEE. The length of the CDR3 is 13 residues. The ends were cut back, 4 bases at V and 6 bases at J, with 11 bases in the middle. CDR3 DNA: TGTGCCAGCAGCACGTCGCGCACTCAGCCCCAGCATTTT. Translating gives CASSTSRTQPQHF.

The chain combines TRBV6-2 or TRBV6-3 with TRBJ2-7; D might be TRBD2 (6 bases). CDR3 length: 14 amino acids. With 6 bases removed from V and 3 bases from J, the gap between germline ends came to 15 bases. The V gene's germline CDR1 is MNHEY and CDR2 SVGEGT. Written as DNA, the CDR3 is TGTGCCAGCAGCTGGAGGGGCATCAACTACGAGCAGTACTTC. Residues: CASSWRGINYEQYF.

The rearrangement links TRBV7-9 to TRBJ1-1; D possibly corresponds to TRBD1 (6 bases). Germline-derived CDR1 and CDR2 are SEHNR and FQNEAQ (reference sequence). Trimming shortened V by 0 bases and J by 5 bases, and 13 bases separated the two germline ends. The CDR3 is made up of 15 amino acids. CDR3 coding DNA: TGTGCCAGCAGCTTAGCGGCGGGGGCGGGAACTGAAGCTTTCTTT. Its translation is CASSLAAGAGTEAFF.

This clone was seen a handful of times. The gene calls are TRBV3-1 (or the pseudogene TRBV3-2) and TRBJ1-5; D perhaps matches TRBD1 (5 bases). Germline CDR1 and CDR2: LGHDT and YNNKEL (reference sequence). CDR3 size: 14 residues. V shed 2 bases and J shed 9 bases, with 14 bases lying between them. The CDR3 here is CASSQLRGTGPQHF. The CDR3 nucleotides are TGTGCCAGCAGCCAACTTAGGGGAACGGGGCCCCAGCATTTT.

V and J are TRBV6-5 and TRBJ2-3, with 9 bases identical to TRBD1. Trimming cost V 6 bases and J 4 bases; bases outside gene matches: 5. Germline CDR1 reads MNHEY; CDR2 reads SVGAGI. The CDR3 runs to 14 residues. The CDR3 protein is CASSLGQGADTQYF. CDR3 bases: TGTGCCAGCAGCCTGGGACAGGGCGCAGATACGCAGTATTTT.

CDR3 region: CASSPEAGQETQYF. DNA for the CDR3: TGTGCCAGCTCACCAGAAGCGGGGCAAGAGACCCAGTACTTC. The chain has TRBV18 and TRBJ2-5; 7 nucleotides agree with TRBD2. V shed 2 bases and J 2 bases; nucleotides not matched to a gene: 2. CDR1 and CDR2 (germline): KGHSH, LQKENI. This CDR3 has 14 residues.